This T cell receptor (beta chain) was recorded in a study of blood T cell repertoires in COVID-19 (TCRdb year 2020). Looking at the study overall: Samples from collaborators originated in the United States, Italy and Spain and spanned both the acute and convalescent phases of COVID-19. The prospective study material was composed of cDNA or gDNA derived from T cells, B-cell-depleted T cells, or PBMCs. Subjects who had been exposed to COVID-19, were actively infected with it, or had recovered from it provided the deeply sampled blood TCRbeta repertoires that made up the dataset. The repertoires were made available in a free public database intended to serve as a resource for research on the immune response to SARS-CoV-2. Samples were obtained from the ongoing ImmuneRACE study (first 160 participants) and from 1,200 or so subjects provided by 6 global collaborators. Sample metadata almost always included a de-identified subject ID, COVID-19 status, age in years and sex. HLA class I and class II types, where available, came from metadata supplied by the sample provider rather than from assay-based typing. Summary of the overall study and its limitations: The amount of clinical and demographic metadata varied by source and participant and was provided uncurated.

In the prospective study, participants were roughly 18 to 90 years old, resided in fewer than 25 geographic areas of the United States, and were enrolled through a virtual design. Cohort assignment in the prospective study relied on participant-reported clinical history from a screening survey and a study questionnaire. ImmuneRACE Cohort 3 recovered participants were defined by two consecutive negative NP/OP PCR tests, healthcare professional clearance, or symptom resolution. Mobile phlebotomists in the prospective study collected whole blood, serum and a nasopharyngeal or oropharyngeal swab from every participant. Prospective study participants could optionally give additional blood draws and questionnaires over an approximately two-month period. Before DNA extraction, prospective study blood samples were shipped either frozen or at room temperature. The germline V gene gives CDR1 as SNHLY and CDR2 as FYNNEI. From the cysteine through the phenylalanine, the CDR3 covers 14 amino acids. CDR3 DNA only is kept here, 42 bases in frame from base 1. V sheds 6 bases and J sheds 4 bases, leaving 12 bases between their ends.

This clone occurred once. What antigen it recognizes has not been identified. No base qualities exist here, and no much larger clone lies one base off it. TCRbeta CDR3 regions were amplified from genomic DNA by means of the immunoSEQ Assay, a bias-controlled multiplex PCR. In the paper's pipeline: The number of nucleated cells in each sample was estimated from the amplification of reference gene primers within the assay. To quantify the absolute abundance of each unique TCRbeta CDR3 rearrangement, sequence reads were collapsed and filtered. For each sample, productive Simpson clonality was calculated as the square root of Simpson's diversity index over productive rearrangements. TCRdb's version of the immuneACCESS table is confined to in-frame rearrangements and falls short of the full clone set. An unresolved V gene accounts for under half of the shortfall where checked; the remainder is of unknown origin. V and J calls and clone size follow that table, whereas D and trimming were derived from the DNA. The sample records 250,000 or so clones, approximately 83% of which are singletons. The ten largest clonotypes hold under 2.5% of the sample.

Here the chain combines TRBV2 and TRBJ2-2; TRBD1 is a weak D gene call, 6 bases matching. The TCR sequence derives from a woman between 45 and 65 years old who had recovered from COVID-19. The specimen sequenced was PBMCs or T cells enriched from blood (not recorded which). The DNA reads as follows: TGTGCCAGCAGAGTCGGACAGTCCACCGGGGAGCTGTTTTTT. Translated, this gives CASRVGQSTGELFF.